This TCR beta chain emerged from a study of beta chain features in type 1 diabetes. TCRB transcripts that were expressed got sequenced, as all of the isolated RNA had been reverse transcribed. Only in-frame clones appear in the TCRdb table, and some are missing; sequencing was by immunoSEQ multiplex PCR. The sample holds around 250,000 clones; 13% to 15% are singletons and the top ten take 0.026%. A single heparinised blood sample, averaging about 100 mL, was obtained per donor. Naive, central memory, regulatory and stem cell-like memory cells within the CD4+ compartment were sorted using CD45RO/CCR7/CD25/CD127/CD95/CD27. Study results and limitations: Naive, central memory and Treg TCRB repertoires seemed to resemble each other more closely in patients than they did in healthy donors. A moderate, significant TCRB CDR3 shortening appeared in type 1 diabetes across four CD4+ subsets.

With regard to this clone: Antigen specificity is unknown.

Germline V gene sequence: CDR1 SGHAT, CDR2 FQNNGV. The CDR3 has 14 residues. Losses at the gene ends were 4 bases for V and 2 bases for J; bases not matched to a gene: 4. Sequenced sample: naive CD4+ T cells from blood. V gene TRBV11-2 combines with J gene TRBJ1-1; 7 bases are shared with TRBD1. This receptor was identified in a woman between 40 and 50 years old in good health. CDR3 nucleotides: TGTGCCAGCAGCTCGGGACAGTCTAACACTGAAGCTTTCTTT. As protein: CASSSGQSNTEAFF.